The sequence of this T cell receptor (beta chain) was determined in a study of spatial heterogeneity in lung cancer. The study, taken as a whole, reports: It was found that expanded intratumoral alpha and beta TCR counts tracked tumor mutation counts.

In this sample, this clonotype is large. As yet, its antigen is unknown. CDR3 length: 14 amino acids. CDR1 is DFQATT and CDR2 is SNEGSKA in the germline V gene (reference sequence). Trimming took 1 base from V and 4 from J, leaving 13 bases between them. A single record per CDR3 protein comes from TCRdb applying MiXCR to the 5' RACE reads. Here the sample spans fewer than 7,500 distinct CDR3 sequences, 10% to 15% being singletons. Time point defined: sample taken at primary tumor resection. V gene TRBV20-1 combines with J gene TRBJ1-1; D possibly corresponds to TRBD1 (6 bases). The origin of this receptor is a female donor with early-stage non-small cell lung cancer. This specimen consisted of lung tumor tissue, obtained at surgery. DNA of the CDR3: TGCAGTGCTAGAGCGGCCGGGGGCGGCACTGAAGCTTTCTTT. Translation: CSARAAGGGTEAFF.